A single T cell receptor beta chain is shown here with its context. The source of the sample is a study of blood T cell repertoires in COVID-19. Across the study: The United States, Italy and Spain were the sources of the acute and convalescent COVID-19 samples. In each case, the material was cDNA or gDNA derived from T cells, B-cell-depleted T cells, or PBMCs.

Germline-derived CDR1 and CDR2 are ENHRY and SYGVKD. CDR3 length: 14 amino acids. The junction had 2 bases not matched to a gene; V was cut back by 4 bases and J by 1 base. In the original workflow: Reference gene primers were amplified, and this amplification served to estimate nucleated cell counts. Sequencing was performed with immunoSEQ multiplex PCR; in TCRdb, only in-frame clones are kept and a portion is missing. V and J calls and clone size follow that table, whereas D and trimming were derived from the DNA. In the table there are around 31,000 clones, approximately 87% of which are singletons.

Material: peripheral blood. The chain recombines TRBV10-3 with TRBJ1-1; 8 bases are a match to TRBD1. The receptor was derived from a human donor with active COVID-19. The donor label of this sample is uncertain. The CDR3 is CAISGTGPNTEAFF. CDR3 in DNA: TGTGCCATCAGTGGGACAGGGCCGAACACTGAAGCTTTCTTT.